One TCR beta chain is described in this entry. The assay was immunoSEQ multiplex PCR, and TCRdb's table has in-frame clones only and misses some. The sample contains about 130,000 clones, 92% of which appear only once. The CDR3 has 12 amino acids. Trimming left V 4 bases short and J 3 bases short, with 7 bases between. Germline loops: CDR1 SGHAT, CDR2 FQNNGV. The data belong to a study of OX40 agonist ivuxolimab in advanced cancers. The wider study: Each dose-escalation patient presented with hepatocellular carcinoma, melanoma, renal cell or head and neck cancer.

The receptor was derived from an adult with an advanced solid tumor such as melanoma, head and neck, liver or kidney cancer. This chain uses TRBV11-2 with TRBJ2-7; no definite D call. The input for sequencing was CD4+ or CD8+ T cells sorted from blood, taken in a trial of the OX40 agonist ivuxolimab. Written as DNA, the CDR3 is TGTGCCAGCAGCTCCGCAGTCTACGAGCAGTACTTC. Protein sequence: CASSSAVYEQYF.